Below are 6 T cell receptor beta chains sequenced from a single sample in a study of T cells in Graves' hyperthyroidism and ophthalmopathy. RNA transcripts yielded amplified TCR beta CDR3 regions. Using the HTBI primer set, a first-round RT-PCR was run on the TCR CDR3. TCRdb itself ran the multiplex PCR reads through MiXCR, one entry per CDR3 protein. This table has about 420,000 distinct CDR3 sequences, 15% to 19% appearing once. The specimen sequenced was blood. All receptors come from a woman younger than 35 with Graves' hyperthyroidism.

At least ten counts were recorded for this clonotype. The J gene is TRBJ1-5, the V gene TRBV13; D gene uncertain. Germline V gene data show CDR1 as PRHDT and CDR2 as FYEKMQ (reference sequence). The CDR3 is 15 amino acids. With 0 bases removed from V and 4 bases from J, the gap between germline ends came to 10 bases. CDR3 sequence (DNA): TGTGCCAGCAGCTTAGGGCCTCAGAGGAATCAGCCCCAGCATTTT. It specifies CASSLGPQRNQPQHF. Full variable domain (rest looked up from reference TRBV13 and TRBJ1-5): AAGVIQSPRHLIKEKRETATLKCYPIPRHDTVYWYQQGPGQDPQFLISFYEKMQSDKGSIPDRFSAQQFSDYHSELNMSSLELGDSALYFCASSLGPQRNQPQHFGDGTRLSIL.

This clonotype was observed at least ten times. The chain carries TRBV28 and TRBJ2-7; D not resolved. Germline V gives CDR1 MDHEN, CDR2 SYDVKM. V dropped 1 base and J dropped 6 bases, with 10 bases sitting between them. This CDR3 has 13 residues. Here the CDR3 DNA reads TGTGCCAGCAGTTTATCGGGTGGCTCCGAGCAGTACTTC. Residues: CASSLSGGSEQYF.

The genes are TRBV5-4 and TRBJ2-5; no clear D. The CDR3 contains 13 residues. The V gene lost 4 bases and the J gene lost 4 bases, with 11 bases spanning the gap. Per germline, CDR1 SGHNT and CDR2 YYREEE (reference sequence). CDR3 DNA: TGTGCCAGCAGCAAGGTGACACTAGAGACCCAGTACTTC. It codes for CASSKVTLETQYF.

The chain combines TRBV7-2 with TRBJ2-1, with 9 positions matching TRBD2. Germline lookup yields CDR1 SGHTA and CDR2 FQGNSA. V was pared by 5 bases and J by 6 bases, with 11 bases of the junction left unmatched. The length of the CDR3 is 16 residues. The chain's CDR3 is CASSQWAAGGGNEQFF. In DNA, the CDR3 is TGTGCCAGCAGCCAATGGGCAGCGGGAGGAGGCAATGAGCAGTTCTTC.

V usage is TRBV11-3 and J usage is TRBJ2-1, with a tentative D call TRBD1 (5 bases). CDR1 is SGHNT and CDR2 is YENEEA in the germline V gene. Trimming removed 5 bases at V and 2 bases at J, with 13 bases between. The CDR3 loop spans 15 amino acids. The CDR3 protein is CASSLGRAPYNEQFF. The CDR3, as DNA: TGTGCCAGCAGCCTCGGCAGGGCCCCCTACAATGAGCAGTTCTTC. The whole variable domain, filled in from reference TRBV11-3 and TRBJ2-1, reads EAGVVQSPRYKIIEKKQPVAFWCNPISGHNTLYWYLQNLGQGPELLIRYENEEAVDDSQLPKDRFSAERLKGVDSTLKIQPAELGDSAVYLCASSLGRAPYNEQFFGPGTRLTVL.

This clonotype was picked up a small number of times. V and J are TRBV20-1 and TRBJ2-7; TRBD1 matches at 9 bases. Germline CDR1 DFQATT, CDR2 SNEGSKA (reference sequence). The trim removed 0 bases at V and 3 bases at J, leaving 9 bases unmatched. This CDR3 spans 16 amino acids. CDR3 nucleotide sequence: TGCAGTGCTAGAGAGACAGGGGGGAGGTCGAGCTACGAGCAGTACTTC. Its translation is CSARETGGRSSYEQYF.